One sample yielded the 27 T cell receptor beta chains listed below, sequenced in a study of response to subunit inactivated influenza vaccine. MiXCR was run by TCRdb on the RT-PCR reads, yielding one entry per CDR3 protein. The profile shows 400,000 to 650,000 distinct CDR3 sequences, roughly 7.9% of them singletons. The sequencing here drew on PBMCs from blood, taken less than 30 months after vaccination. These receptors all come from a man aged 50-75 years who received an inactivated influenza vaccine.

This sequence joins TRBV6-1 and TRBJ2-1; a weak D match, TRBD1 (6 bases). V lost 6 bases and J lost 2, with 14 bases in between. The CDR3 extends over 15 amino acids. Germline CDR1 is MNHNS and CDR2 is SASEGT. The CDR3 loop reads CASRTRDITYNEQFF. The DNA for the CDR3 is TGTGCCAGCAGAACCCGGGACATAACCTACAATGAGCAGTTCTTC.

This clonotype was seen a few times. This chain links TRBV12-3 or TRBV12-4 with TRBJ1-1; 8 bases agree with TRBD1. The length of the CDR3 is 13 residues. J lost 4 bases, V lost 6 bases, and 4 bases had no gene match. The CDR3 region is CASRNTGGTEAFF. The CDR3 bases are TGTGCCAGCAGGAATACAGGGGGCACTGAAGCTTTCTTT.

This clonotype was seen repeatedly, ten times or more. V usage is TRBV12-3 or TRBV12-4 and J usage is TRBJ2-1; 10 bases map to TRBD1. The CDR3 covers 15 residues. The V gene end was trimmed by 7 bases and the J gene end by 7 bases; junction bases not matched to a gene: 10. Here the CDR3 DNA reads TGTGCCAGCACCGACGGGACAGGGGCTCGTAATGAGCAGTTCTTC. Its protein product is CASTDGTGARNEQFF.

The chain combines TRBV7-6 with TRBJ2-7; 9 positions agree with TRBD1. CDR3 size: 14 residues. Per the germline V gene, CDR1 is SGHVS and CDR2 is FNYEAQ. V lost 1 base and J lost 6; bases outside the gene matches: 4. CDR3 in amino acids: CASSLEGTGFEQYF. CDR3 nucleotide sequence: TGTGCCAGCAGCTTAGAAGGGACAGGGTTCGAGCAGTACTTC. Full variable domain (missing parts from reference TRBV7-6 and TRBJ2-7): GAGVSQSPRYKVTKRGQDVALRCDPISGHVSLYWYRQALGQGPEFLTYFNYEAQQDKSGLPNDRFSAERPEGSISTLTIQRTEQRDSAMYRCASSLEGTGFEQYFGPGTRLTVT.

This sequence joins TRBV10-3 and TRBJ2-5; the D is unclear. The CDR3 runs 15 residues. Germline V gives CDR1 ENHRY, CDR2 SYGVKD. V dropped 1 base and J dropped 6 bases, with 15 bases sitting between them. The CDR3 reads CAISEFGQFDQTQYF. The CDR3 DNA reads as TGTGCCATCAGTGAGTTCGGGCAGTTTGATCAGACCCAGTACTTC.

The rearrangement joins TRBV20-1 to TRBJ2-1; 9 bases are a match to TRBD2. The CDR3 is 16 residues long. The germline gives CDR1 DFQATT, CDR2 SNEGSKA (reference sequence). V shed 8 bases, J shed 0 bases, and the junction held 11 bases outside the gene matches. Here the CDR3 reads CSPRTLAGSSYNEQFF. CDR3 bases: TGCAGTCCCAGAACTCTAGCGGGGAGCTCCTACAATGAGCAGTTCTTC.

The rearrangement links TRBV11-1 to TRBJ1-6; perhaps TRBD1 as D (6 bases). CDR1 and CDR2 (germline): SGHAT, FQDESV (reference sequence). The CDR3 runs to 19 residues. Trimming removed 1 base at V and 4 bases at J, with 20 bases between. The DNA of the CDR3 is TGTGCCAGCAGCTTAGGCGGGTTCCGGGACACCGATTATAATTCACCCCTCCACTTT. Translating it yields CASSLGGFRDTDYNSPLHF.

The chain recombines TRBV20-1 with TRBJ2-2; D perhaps matches TRBD1 (7 bases). Germline values: CDR1 DFQATT, CDR2 SNEGSKA (reference sequence). CDR3 length: 14 amino acids. V lost 6 bases and J lost 0, with 11 bases in between. The CDR3 DNA is TGCAGTGCCACCAGGGGGGCGAACACCGGGGAGCTGTTTTTT. Translated: CSATRGANTGELFF.

The table lists this clonotype with a few counts. The V call is TRBV6-2 or TRBV6-3, the J call TRBJ2-5; D may be TRBD1 (5 bases). The CDR3 length is 16 residues. CDR1 and CDR2 from the germline V gene are MNHEY and SVGEGT. Trimming shortened V by 6 bases and J by 0 bases, and 17 bases separated the two germline ends. CDR3: CASSRRQSLYQETQYF. The CDR3 region has the DNA TGTGCCAGCAGCCGGCGACAGTCCCTGTACCAAGAGACCCAGTACTTC.

This clonotype appeared a single time. The rearrangement links TRBV28 to TRBJ2-3; the D gene is possibly TRBD2 (6 bases). Trimming pared 7 bases from V and 1 base from J, leaving 18 bases between. This CDR3 region has 16 residues. Looked up from germline, CDR1 is MDHEN and CDR2 is SYDVKM. CDR3 loop: CASTNPGGFGTDTQYF. Here the CDR3 DNA reads TGTGCCAGCACCAATCCCGGGGGATTCGGCACAGATACGCAGTATTTT.

This clonotype was counted only a few times. V and J are TRBV4-1 and TRBJ2-7; no firm D call. The V and J ends lost 1 base and 3 bases respectively, with 10 bases between them. Germline V gene lookup returns CDR1 MGHRA and CDR2 YSYEKL. CDR3 length equals 14 residues. Here the CDR3 DNA reads TGCGCCAGCAGCCAAGCGGAACAGAACTACGAGCAGTACTTC. As protein: CASSQAEQNYEQYF.

The chain couples TRBV7-9 to TRBJ2-1; D is tentatively TRBD1 or TRBD2 (5 bases each). V was shortened by 2 bases and J by 5 bases, with 16 bases between the two germline ends. Germline V lookup: CDR1 SEHNR, CDR2 FQNEAQ (reference sequence). The CDR3 length is 16 residues. The CDR3 DNA follows: TGTGCCAGCAGCTTACGGGGAAGGGGTTACAACAATGAGCAGTTCTTC. The encoded protein is CASSLRGRGYNNEQFF.

This clonotype has more than one count but fewer than ten. This rearrangement joins TRBV5-1 to TRBJ2-2, with TRBD1 matching over 7 bases. J was trimmed by 2 bases and V by 2 bases; bases with no gene match: 3. This CDR3 region has 15 residues. Germline V gene lookup returns CDR1 SGHRS and CDR2 YFSETQ. In DNA, the CDR3 is TGCGCCAGCAGCTTCCGGGACAGAAACACCGGGGAGCTGTTTTTT. Amino acids: CASSFRDRNTGELFF.

This clonotype was observed a handful of times. The chain recombines TRBV12-3 or TRBV12-4 with TRBJ1-1; maybe TRBD1 (5 bases). The germline V and J ends were trimmed by 4 bases and 8 bases, with 14 bases remaining between them. This CDR3 comprises 13 residues. The CDR3 reads CASSSGTTAEAFF. For the CDR3, the DNA is TGTGCCAGCAGTTCCGGGACGACTGCCGAAGCTTTCTTT.

This sequence joins TRBV20-1 and TRBJ2-1; possible D gene TRBD1, 7 bases. CDR1 and CDR2 from the germline V gene are DFQATT and SNEGSKA (reference sequence). V dropped 3 bases and J dropped 5 bases, with 14 bases sitting between them. CDR3 size: 14 residues. The DNA of the CDR3 is TGCAGTGCTAGCGGAGGGGGCCCGAACAATGAGCAGTTCTTC. It specifies CSASGGGPNNEQFF.

The chain carries TRBV4-3 and TRBJ1-2, with TRBD1 matching over 7 bases. Germline V gives CDR1 LGHNA, CDR2 YSLEER. The J segment lost 2 bases and the V segment lost 0 bases, leaving 15 bases of the junction unmatched. The length of the CDR3 is 19 residues. Here the CDR3 reads CASSQDRGQKAKANYGYTF. For the CDR3, the DNA is TGCGCCAGCAGCCAAGATCGGGGACAGAAAGCTAAAGCGAACTATGGCTACACCTTC.

This clonotype occurred a few times. V is TRBV12-3 or TRBV12-4 and J is TRBJ2-4, with D perhaps matching TRBD1 (6 bases). This CDR3 spans 15 amino acids. V shed 5 bases and J shed 8 bases, with 19 bases lying between them. The CDR3 nucleotides are TGTGCCAGCAGTGTCACACAGGGAGAAGGGGACATTCAGTACTTC. Amino acids: CASSVTQGEGDIQYF.

The rearrangement links TRBV1 to TRBJ2-2; the D call of TRBD1 is as the table states it, not checked on the DNA. TRBV1 is marked as a pseudogene. There are 16 residues in the CDR3. The CDR3: CASSQTRARNTGELFF. CDR3 DNA: TGTGCCAGCAGCCAGACTCGGGCGAGGAACACCGGGGAGCTGTTTTTT.

A few counts support this clonotype. The chain uses TRBV12-3 or TRBV12-4 and TRBJ1-5; D is possibly TRBD1 (6 bases). The CDR3 runs to 14 residues. V was pared by 6 bases and J by 11 bases, with 20 bases between. The CDR3 DNA reads as TGTGCCAGCAGGGAGGGCAGGGGCGGGGGAGCCCAGCATTTT. It translates to CASREGRGGGAQHF.

This clonotype was recorded a few times. The CDR3 DNA reads as TGCAGCGTTTCCTCTGGGGCCAACGTCCTGACTTTC. This codes for CSVSSGANVLTF. This chain links TRBV29-1 with TRBJ2-6; no reliable D call. V was trimmed by 5 bases and J by 0 bases, leaving 2 bases between them. This CDR3 region has 12 residues. CDR1 is SQVTM, CDR2 ANQGSEA, per germline. Complete variable domain (other parts from reference TRBV29-1 and TRBJ2-6): SAVISQKPSRDICQRGTSLTIQCQVDSQVTMMFWYRQQPGQSLTLIATANQGSEATYESGFVIDKFPISRPNLTFSTLTVSNMSPEDSSIYLCSVSSGANVLTFGAGSRLTVL.

V is TRBV7-6 and J is TRBJ2-5, with D maybe TRBD1 (6 bases). The CDR3 is 17 residues long. Trimming took off 0 bases at V and 4 bases at J, with 18 bases between the two ends. The V gene's germline CDR1 is SGHVS and CDR2 FNYEAQ. The CDR3 protein is CASSLANWAAQGETQYF. The CDR3, as DNA: TGTGCCAGCAGCTTAGCGAACTGGGCCGCACAGGGAGAGACCCAGTACTTC.

The gene calls are TRBV20-1 and TRBJ2-7; a possible D gene is TRBD2 (5 bases). V was cut by 4 bases and J by 2 bases, with 15 bases left in between. The CDR3 is made up of 14 amino acids. CDR1 and CDR2 (germline): DFQATT, SNEGSKA (reference sequence). For the CDR3, the DNA is TGCAGTGCTACCCGAGCCGGGAACACCTACGAGCAGTACTTC. Its translation: CSATRAGNTYEQYF.

The chain joins TRBV7-8 to TRBJ1-1; possibly TRBD1 for D (6 bases). From germline, CDR1 is SGHVS and CDR2 FQNEAQ. Trimming took 5 bases from V and 4 from J, leaving 23 bases between them. There are 17 residues in the CDR3. Written as DNA, the CDR3 is TGTGCCAGCAGCCCCGAAGGGTGGGCAGGGGACCCCACTGAAGCTTTCTTT. This codes for CASSPEGWAGDPTEAFF.

This clonotype was recorded a few times. V usage is TRBV5-1 and J usage is TRBJ1-6; weak D call: TRBD1 (5 bases). Trimming pared 3 bases from V and 10 bases from J, leaving 20 bases between. The CDR3 totals 16 residues. Looked up from germline, CDR1 is SGHRS and CDR2 is YFSETQ. Here the CDR3 DNA reads TGCGCCAGCAGCTCACAACCTGACAGAGGGAACTCACCCCTCCACTTT. This sequence encodes CASSSQPDRGNSPLHF.

This clonotype showed up just a few times. The chain employs TRBV28 and TRBJ2-1; D may be TRBD2 (5 bases). V was pared by 1 base and J by 0 bases, with 16 bases between. The CDR3 length is 18 residues. Germline V lookup: CDR1 MDHEN, CDR2 SYDVKM. CDR3 nucleotides: TGTGCCAGCAGTTTATCCCTAGCTAGAGTGAGCTCCTACAATGAGCAGTTCTTC. It yields the protein CASSLSLARVSSYNEQFF. The variable domain in full, completed from reference TRBV28 and TRBJ2-1, reads DVKVTQSSRYLVKRTGEKVFLECVQDMDHENMFWYRQDPGLGLRLIYFSYDVKMKEKGDIPEGYSVSREKKERFSLILESASTNQTSMYLCASSLSLARVSSYNEQFFGPGTRLTVL.

This clonotype has at least ten counts. V and J are TRBV15 and TRBJ2-5; TRBD1 matches at 9 bases. Trimming took 1 base from V and 4 from J; bases not matched to a gene: 7. Germline CDR1 is LNHNV and CDR2 is YYDKDF (reference sequence). This CDR3 has 16 amino acids. The CDR3 DNA sequence: TGTGCCACCAGCAGAGTTGGACAGGGGTTTTCAGAGACCCAGTACTTC. It encodes CATSRVGQGFSETQYF.

The chain recombines TRBV20-1 with TRBJ1-3; no clear D gene. From germline, CDR1 is DFQATT and CDR2 SNEGSKA (reference sequence). V was cut by 0 bases and J by 1 base, with 7 bases left in between. CDR3 length: 14 residues. CDR3 residues: CSARDGGSGNTIYF. The CDR3 DNA is TGCAGTGCTAGAGATGGAGGGTCTGGAAACACCATATATTTT.